This T cell receptor beta chain was profiled in a study of cytomegalovirus exposure and HLA in healthy donors. The trim removed 5 bases at V and 4 bases at J, leaving 11 bases unmatched. The germline CDR1 and CDR2 sequences are SEHNR and FQNEAQ (reference sequence). The CDR3 extends over 16 amino acids. A multiplex PCR was run with 60 Vbeta primers and 13 Jbeta primers. Generated by immunoSEQ multiplex PCR, the TCRdb table keeps only in-frame clones and is missing some. This table holds 65,000 to 85,000 clones. The sample consisted of PBMCs. The sequence came from a female donor in good health and CMV-seropositive. This sequence joins TRBV7-9 and TRBJ1-1; 9 bases align to TRBD1. The CDR3 sequence is CASSRDRDSWGTEAFF. The CDR3 DNA sequence: TGTGCCAGCAGCCGGGACAGGGATAGTTGGGGCACTGAAGCTTTCTTT.